One sample yielded the 5 T cell receptor beta chains listed below, sequenced in a study of cytomegalovirus exposure and HLA in healthy donors. PCR primers comprised 60 Vbeta and 13 Jbeta primers. Produced via immunoSEQ multiplex PCR; TCRdb's table is partial and in-frame only. The table includes fewer than 150,000 clones, roughly 72% detected once. Sequencing was done on a sample of PBMCs. The receptors come from a woman between 45 and 65 years old in good health and CMV-seropositive.

The V call is TRBV7-9, the J call TRBJ2-3; 9 bases are a match to TRBD2. The germline CDR1 and CDR2 sequences are SEHNR and FQNEAQ (reference sequence). The CDR3 has 15 amino acids. V shed 10 bases and J 0 bases; nucleotides not matched to a gene: 8. Written as DNA, the CDR3 is TGTGCCAACCAAGTTAGCGGGGGAAGCACAGATACGCAGTATTTT. It specifies CANQVSGGSTDTQYF.

The chain uses TRBV6-1 and TRBJ2-3, with TRBD2 as a possible D gene (6 bases). V was clipped by 2 bases and J by 3 bases, with 18 bases between them. The CDR3 is 17 residues long. CDR1 MNHNS and CDR2 SASEGT come from the germline V gene. The CDR3 DNA reads TGTGCCAGCAGTGAAAACGATAGGAGGGTGGTTACAGATACGCAGTATTTT. The encoded protein is CASSENDRRVVTDTQYF.

J is TRBJ1-1 and V is TRBV9, with TRBD1 matching 7 bases. Trimming removed 0 bases from V and 0 bases from J; junction bases left unmatched: 2. Looked up from germline, CDR1 is SGDLS and CDR2 is YYNGEE. This CDR3 is 15 amino acids long. The CDR3 DNA reads TGTGCCAGCAGCGTAGCGGGACAGATGAACACTGAAGCTTTCTTT. The encoded protein is CASSVAGQMNTEAFF.

The chain links TRBV27 to TRBJ1-1; 8 positions agree with TRBD1. Germline loops: CDR1 MNHEY, CDR2 SMNVEV (reference sequence). The CDR3 loop spans 14 amino acids. J was trimmed by 4 bases and V by 5 bases; bases with no gene match: 6. This chain's CDR3 is CASSRQGLATEAFF. CDR3 coding DNA: TGTGCCAGCAGTCGACAGGGGTTGGCCACTGAAGCTTTCTTT.

This clone was seen a handful of times. CDR3 in amino acids: CASTRTGGDTEAFF. In DNA, the CDR3 is TGTGCCAGCACAAGGACAGGGGGCGACACTGAAGCTTTCTTT. The chain carries TRBV5-4 and TRBJ1-1; TRBD1 matches 11 bases. V gave up 6 bases and J gave up 3 bases; unmatched junction bases: 4. Germline V lookup: CDR1 SGHNT, CDR2 YYREEE (reference sequence). The CDR3 is 14 amino acids.